A selection of T cell receptor beta chains follows, all from one sample in a study of T cell responses to AZD1222 COVID-19 vaccine. Data came from immunoSEQ multiplex PCR; TCRdb stores just in-frame clones and leaves some out. The table records approximately 130,000 clones, around 92% of them present only once. Here the sequenced sample was peripheral blood, taken on day 0 of AZD1222 vaccination. Source of these receptors: an adult in good health. The CDR3 runs from the conserved cysteine through the conserved F or W. D genes are given only for firm matches.

v_call	d_call	j_call	cdr3_aa
TRBV5-6	.	TRBJ2-1	CASSLGPGEQFF
TRBV5-4	.	TRBJ1-2	CASSPSASEGYTF
TRBV28	TRBD1	TRBJ2-7	CASGTGWGYEQYF
TRBV30	.	TRBJ1-6	CAWANSGSSYNSPLHF
TRBV5-5	.	TRBJ2-3	CASSFWMGDTSTDTQYF
TRBV30	TRBD1	TRBJ1-2	CARHRGRGYGYTF
TRBV3-1/TRBV3-2	.	TRBJ1-1	CASSQGTATEAFF
TRBV11-2	TRBD1	TRBJ2-7	CASSLEPGQGALSYEQYF
TRBV28	.	TRBJ2-7	CASSPNYEQYF
TRBV28	.	TRBJ2-7	CASSLSHRVGEQYF
TRBV2	TRBD1	TRBJ1-6	CASSPLTGGSPLHF
TRBV30	TRBD2	TRBJ2-3	CAWSRGTSLTDTQYF
TRBV5-4	.	TRBJ1-1	CASSDPHRESNTEAFF
TRBV7-8	.	TRBJ1-1	CASSLIGNTEAFF
TRBV5-1	TRBD1	TRBJ1-4	CASSGTGVTNEKLFF
TRBV15	.	TRBJ1-3	CATSREGYSGNTIYF
TRBV28	.	TRBJ1-2	CASSPSSYGYTF
TRBV4-2	.	TRBJ2-7	CASSQEGGLTYEQYF
TRBV7-9	.	TRBJ2-3	CASSPAWDTQYF
TRBV2	TRBD1	TRBJ1-2	CASLPGQGLNYGYTF
TRBV30	TRBD2	TRBJ2-1	CAWSASGSSSYNEQFF
TRBV27	.	TRBJ1-6	CASSRAGVSVLSNSPLHF
TRBV12-3/TRBV12-4	.	TRBJ1-2	CASSLWGNYGYTF
TRBV15	.	TRBJ1-4	CATSRDRGWDEKLFF
TRBV5-1	.	TRBJ2-2	CASSVGQLNTGELFF
TRBV6-2/TRBV6-3	.	TRBJ2-1	CASSYLAGSYNEQFF
TRBV9	.	TRBJ2-2	CASSVVSRGLSGELFF
TRBV11-3	TRBD1	TRBJ2-3	CASSPTRGRGQGAIDTQYF
TRBV6-5	TRBD1	TRBJ1-4	CASRVFQGGEKLFF
TRBV18	.	TRBJ1-2	CASSPGEPYGYTF
TRBV4-1	.	TRBJ2-7	CASSQTPDLYEQYF
TRBV19	.	TRBJ1-5	CASNRVGNQPQHF
TRBV9	.	TRBJ2-7	CASSVAAGVHEQYF